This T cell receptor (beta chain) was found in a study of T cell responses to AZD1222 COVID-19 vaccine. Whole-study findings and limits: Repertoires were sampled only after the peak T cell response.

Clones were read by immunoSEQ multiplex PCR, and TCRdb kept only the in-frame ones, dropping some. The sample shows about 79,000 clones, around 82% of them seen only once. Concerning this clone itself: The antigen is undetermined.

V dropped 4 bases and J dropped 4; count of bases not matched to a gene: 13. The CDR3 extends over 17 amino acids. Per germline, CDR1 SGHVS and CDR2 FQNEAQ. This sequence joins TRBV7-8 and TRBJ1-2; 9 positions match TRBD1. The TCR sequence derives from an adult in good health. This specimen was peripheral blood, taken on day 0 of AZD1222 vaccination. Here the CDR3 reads CASSSNPRGTGSYGYTF. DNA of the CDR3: TGTGCCAGCAGCTCCAACCCGCGAGGGACAGGGTCCTATGGCTACACCTTC.